This TCR beta chain was sequenced for a study of blood T cells in healthy people across ages. The CDR3 spans 18 residues. CDR1 and CDR2 (germline): DFQATT, SNEGSKA (reference sequence). Trimming shortened V by 2 bases and J by 0 bases, and 20 bases separated the two germline ends. Sample-barcoded 5' priming and a J-beta primer mix drove a second PCR of roughly 6 to 12 cycles. Each cDNA molecule was tagged by a template-switch adaptor with 12 random nucleotides. TCRdb re-analysed the 5' RACE reads in MiXCR, keeping a single row per CDR3 protein. The repertoire holds about 1.8 million distinct CDR3 sequences, with about 50% as singletons. Findings and caveats of the study: TCR beta diversity, measured per million T cells, fell in a roughly linear way with age. The study found TCR beta diversity correlated strongly with naive T cell percentage.

In regard to this clonotype: What it binds is unknown.

This receptor was identified in a woman aged 40 to 50 in good health. The sequencing input was blood. This chain links TRBV20-1 with TRBJ1-5; possibly TRBD1 for D (6 bases). The CDR3 sequence: CSARKINEQGYSNQPQHF. The CDR3 DNA reads as TGCAGTGCTAGAAAGATTAATGAACAGGGTTATAGCAATCAGCCCCAGCATTTT.